This TCR beta chain was captured in a study of regulatory T cells in long-lasting Graves disease. Turning to the study itself: Patients met the persistent Graves' disease definition after over 5 years of antithyroid drugs with positive TSH receptor antibodies. Notes on the study in general: Shared public clonotypes totalled about 2,700 in persistent patients, compared with about a thousand in new patients. Favored usage of TRBV28, TRBJ1-2 and TRBJ2-5 was recorded in persistent disease.

V shed 2 bases and J shed 5 bases, with 12 bases lying between them. This CDR3 spans 14 amino acids. Germline lookup yields CDR1 SGHAT and CDR2 FQDESV (reference sequence). The sample holds a few counts of this clonotype. Its antigen is still unknown. Time point denoted: persistent/refractory GD, antithyroid drugs over 5 years with positive TRAb. PBMCs were the source of the RNA used for TCR sequencing. It was an endocrinology department in Xi'an, China, that provided the patients. Assembly of TCR beta libraries relied on iRepertoire HTBI primers together with Arm-PCR of CDR3 regions. TCRdb reprocessed the multiplex PCR reads with MiXCR, giving one entry per CDR3 protein. The top ten hold roughly 46% of the sample, which has over 650,000 distinct CDR3 sequences, about 30% seen once.

The source of this sequence is a female donor with Graves disease. Source: peripheral blood mononuclear cells (PBMCs), taken when the disease was refractory, from a patient treated with antithyroid drugs. V gene TRBV11-1 combines with J gene TRBJ1-1; D remains ambiguous. CDR3 protein: CASSLKPGGTEAFF. DNA of the CDR3: TGTGCCAGCAGCTTAAAACCAGGCGGGACTGAAGCTTTCTTT.